These 16 T cell receptor beta chains share one sample of origin, sequenced in a study of blood T cells in healthy people across ages. Combining a sample-barcoded 5' primer with a J-beta primer mix, a second PCR ran for 7 to 11 cycles. Each CDR3 protein gets one entry after TCRdb re-called the 5' RACE reads with MiXCR. This table has about 800,000 distinct CDR3 sequences, about 46% appearing once. Sequenced input: blood. These receptor sequences come from an elderly man in good health.

In its sample, this clonotype was seen a few times. The CDR3 DNA sequence: TGTGCCAGCAGCTTAGTCGGCGGGAGCACTGAAGCTTTCTTT. The encoded protein is CASSLVGGSTEAFF. This chain connects TRBV7-6 to TRBJ1-1; unclear D gene. CDR1 SGHVS and CDR2 FNYEAQ come from the germline V gene. This CDR3 region has 14 residues. The V end was cut by 1 base, the J end by 4 bases, with 10 bases between.

This clonotype was counted at least ten times. V and J are TRBV5-1 and TRBJ2-7, with TRBD2 matching 12 bases. Germline assignment: CDR1 SGHRS and CDR2 YFSETQ. The CDR3 contains 17 residues. Germline trimming cut 0 bases from V and 0 bases from J; bases unmatched to any gene: 4. The CDR3, as DNA: TGCGCCAGCAGCTTGGCCCCGACTAGCGGGAGCTCCTACGAGCAGTACTTC. Protein: CASSLAPTSGSSYEQYF.

The chain joins TRBV20-1 to TRBJ2-1; 7 bases fit TRBD2. This CDR3 comprises 15 residues. Germline values: CDR1 DFQATT, CDR2 SNEGSKA (reference sequence). V shed 6 bases, J shed 4 bases, and the junction held 12 bases outside the gene matches. CDR3: CSAPPRSSGYNEQFF. The CDR3 bases are TGCAGTGCGCCTCCCAGGTCTAGCGGATACAATGAGCAGTTCTTC.

This chain links TRBV4-2 with TRBJ2-7; D not certain. The tail of the sequence fits TRBJ2-5 better, so the J call may be wrong. CDR1 and CDR2 from the germline V gene are LGHNA and YNFKEQ. The CDR3 contains 16 residues. CDR3 amino acids: CASSQVGGPVTQTQYF. CDR3 DNA: TGTGCCAGCAGCCAAGTTGGTGGGCCAGTAACACAGACCCAGTACTTC.

This clonotype was seen many times. The CDR3 loop reads CATSDLPSGRPYQETQYF. The CDR3 coding sequence is TGTGCCACCAGTGATTTACCTAGCGGGAGGCCGTACCAAGAGACCCAGTACTTC. The chain is built from TRBV24-1 and TRBJ2-5; 11 positions match TRBD2. CDR1 is KGHDR, CDR2 SFDVKD, per germline. Trimming took 1 base from V and 0 from J; bases not matched to a gene: 6. The CDR3 length is 18 residues.

The sample holds a few counts of this clonotype. One junction end does not reproduce the germline sequence, and a read error may be involved. The chain links TRBV7-9 to TRBJ2-1; D perhaps matches TRBD2 (5 bases). This CDR3 contains 14 residues. Germline values: CDR1 SEHNR, CDR2 FQNEAQ (reference sequence). CDR3 DNA sequence: TGTGCCAGCAGCTTAGTGGAGGCAACCAATGGGCAGTTCTTC. Translated: CASSLVEATNGQFF.

The rearrangement links TRBV6-6 to TRBJ1-2; 7 bases are a match to TRBD1. The J segment lost 5 bases and the V segment lost 5 bases, leaving 5 bases of the junction unmatched. The CDR3 is 13 residues long. Germline assignment: CDR1 MNHNY and CDR2 SVGAGI (reference sequence). The CDR3: CASSVDRDYGYTF. CDR3 bases: TGTGCCAGCAGTGTAGACAGGGATTATGGCTACACCTTC.

The genes are TRBV6-2 or TRBV6-3 and TRBJ2-3; D possibly uses TRBD1 or TRBD2 (5 bases each). The CDR3 loop spans 18 amino acids. Trimming took off 0 bases at V and 6 bases at J, with 22 bases between the two ends. Germline assignment: CDR1 MNHEY and CDR2 SVGEGT. The CDR3 coding sequence is TGTGCCAGCAGTTACTCTTCCCGGGACCTCGATTCAATGGATACGCAGTATTTT. Translating gives CASSYSSRDLDSMDTQYF.

This rearrangement joins TRBV11-1 to TRBJ2-4, with TRBD1 matching over 10 bases. The J call is doubtful: the DNA matches TRBJ2-7 better. The CDR3 has 14 amino acids. The germline V gene encodes CDR1 SGHAT and CDR2 FQDESV (reference sequence). The CDR3 region is CASSFGTGVFEQYF. CDR3 bases: TGTGCCAGCAGCTTTGGGACAGGGGTTTTCGAGCAGTACTTC.

The chain joins TRBV28 to TRBJ1-2, with D hard to call. The V gene lost 8 bases and the J gene lost 8 bases, with 18 bases spanning the gap. CDR1 and CDR2 (germline): MDHEN, SYDVKM. The CDR3 totals 13 residues. CDR3 in amino acids: CASQASLSGGYTF. The DNA of the CDR3 is TGTGCCAGCCAGGCGTCCTTAAGCGGGGGCTACACCTTC.

There are many counts of this clonotype. The V and J genes are TRBV5-6 and TRBJ2-3; possibly TRBD1 for D (5 bases). The CDR3 runs 13 residues. The germline V gene has CDR1 SGHDT and CDR2 YYEEEE. V was pared by 3 bases and J by 1 base, with 6 bases between. CDR3 sequence (DNA): TGTGCCAGCAGCTCACAGGGCACAGATACGCAGTATTTT. As protein: CASSSQGTDTQYF.

V is TRBV5-1 and J is TRBJ1-1; 9 bases align to TRBD1. This CDR3 comprises 16 residues. V trimming: 3 bases; J trimming: 0 bases; junction bases outside the gene matches: 6. Germline V gene sequence: CDR1 SGHRS, CDR2 YFSETQ. CDR3 region: CASSSNRGQVNTEAFF. CDR3 nucleotide sequence: TGCGCCAGCAGCTCGAACAGGGGGCAGGTGAACACTGAAGCTTTCTTT.

There are a few counts of this clonotype. The rearrangement links TRBV20-1 to TRBJ2-7; the D is unclear. V dropped 3 bases and J dropped 2 bases, with 8 bases sitting between them. Germline loops: CDR1 DFQATT, CDR2 SNEGSKA (reference sequence). The CDR3 loop spans 12 amino acids. CDR3 sequence (DNA): TGCAGTGCTAGCGTCTTAACCTACGAGCAGTACTTC. The encoded protein is CSASVLTYEQYF.

V is TRBV28 and J is TRBJ1-6, with a possible D match to TRBD1 (5 bases). Trimming left V 2 bases short and J 10 bases short, with 15 bases between. The V gene's germline CDR1 is MDHEN and CDR2 SYDVKM. The CDR3 is 15 residues long. CDR3 bases: TGTGCCAGCAGTTTAGTGACAGAAGGAGCCTCACCCCTCCACTTT. It yields the protein CASSLVTEGASPLHF.

The table lists this clonotype with a few counts. This chain links TRBV7-3 with TRBJ2-1; TRBD1 is a possible D gene (5 bases). CDR1 and CDR2 (germline): SGHTA, FQGTGA. This CDR3 is built from 15 residues. Trimming took off 6 bases at V and 6 bases at J, with 18 bases between the two ends. DNA of the CDR3: TGTGCCAGCAGACAAGGACACTCGTCGGGCAATGAGCAGTTCTTC. Amino acid sequence: CASRQGHSSGNEQFF. Based on the CDR3 plus reference TRBV7-3 and TRBJ2-1, the full variable domain is GAGVSQTPSNKVTEKGKYVELRCDPISGHTALYWYRQSLGQGPEFLIYFQGTGAADDSGLPNDRFFAVRPEGSVSTLKIQRTERGDSAVYLCASRQGHSSGNEQFFGPGTRLTVL.

CDR3 DNA sequence: TGTGCCTGGGCCCCCAGACAGAGAGAAGCTTTCTTT. This codes for CAWAPRQREAFF. The chain is built from TRBV30 and TRBJ1-1; TRBD1 is a possible D gene (5 bases). V lost 5 bases and J lost 8, with 15 bases in between. There are 12 residues in the CDR3. From germline, CDR1 is GTSNPN and CDR2 SVGIG (reference sequence).